The 3 T cell receptor beta chains below come from one sample, sequenced in a study of cytomegalovirus exposure and HLA in healthy donors. PCR employed 60 Vbeta and 13 Jbeta primers. Clones were sequenced by immunoSEQ multiplex PCR, and TCRdb holds only the in-frame ones, with some missing. Counted here are roughly 140,000 clones, 80% occurring once; the ten biggest clones make up under 2.5%. Source material: PBMCs. These receptors were taken from a man aged 30 to 45 in good health and CMV-seronegative.

The chain links TRBV30 to TRBJ2-5; TRBD2 aligns across 10 bases. V lost 3 bases to trimming and J lost 5 bases; unmatched junction nucleotides: 9. This CDR3 has 15 amino acids. Germline CDR1 is GTSNPN and CDR2 is SVGIG (reference sequence). CDR3 in amino acids: CAWRLGLAQGETQYF. CDR3 nucleotides: TGTGCCTGGAGATTGGGACTAGCGCAGGGCGAGACCCAGTACTTC.

The V and J genes are TRBV4-1 and TRBJ1-4; 9 bases map to TRBD1. The CDR3 covers 21 residues. Germline CDR1 and CDR2: MGHRA and YSYEKL. J lost 8 bases, V lost 1 base, and 23 bases had no gene match. CDR3 DNA sequence: TGCGCCAGCAGCCAAGGCCTGCCATGGACTCGGACAGGGGACCTTAGGGAAAAACTGTTTTTT. As protein: CASSQGLPWTRTGDLREKLFF.

This sequence joins TRBV27 and TRBJ2-7; a possible D gene is TRBD2 (5 bases). Germline V gene sequence: CDR1 MNHEY, CDR2 SMNVEV (reference sequence). V gave up 3 bases and J gave up 3 bases, with 9 bases separating them. This CDR3 spans 13 amino acids. The CDR3 DNA follows: TGTGCCAGCAGTTTCGGGAATCTCTACGAGCAGTACTTC. This translates into CASSFGNLYEQYF.